One sample yielded the 10 T cell receptor beta chains listed below, sequenced in a study of CD8+ T cells in alopecia areata (dated 2018 in TCRdb). Library prep was done by the immunoSEQ multiplex PCR assay. For TCR sequencing, RNA was extracted from every sample and reverse transcribed into cDNA to serve as template. TCRdb mirrors the immuneACCESS table, restricted to in-frame sequences. Some clones are absent from its copies; in checked studies, under half trace to an unresolved V gene, and the reason for the others is unknown. Counted in this sample were about 200,000 clones; approximately 61% of them appeared once. Under 0.5% of the sample is held by the ten biggest clonotypes. This specimen's time point label, per the study, means: baseline before oral tofacitinib. This specimen consisted of CD4+ T cells sorted from blood, obtained at week 0. The receptors were sampled from a human donor with alopecia areata.

The J gene is TRBJ2-6, the V gene TRBV2; D is unclear. The germline CDR1 and CDR2 sequences are SNHLY and FYNNEI. The germline V and J ends were trimmed by 3 bases and 0 bases, with 12 bases remaining between them. The CDR3 is 17 amino acids. DNA for the CDR3: TGTGCCAGCAGTGAGCCACAGTACCGCTCTGGGGCCAACGTCCTGACTTTC. Protein product: CASSEPQYRSGANVLTF.

This clone was recorded a few times. The gene calls are TRBV11-1 and TRBJ2-2; 7 bases agree with TRBD1. The V and J ends lost 2 bases and 5 bases, in that order; junction bases with no gene match: 8. CDR3 length: 16 residues. Germline V CDR1 and CDR2: SGHAT, FQDESV (reference sequence). CDR3 residues: CASSLRVTGQTGELFF. DNA for the CDR3: TGTGCCAGCAGCTTAAGGGTGACAGGGCAAACCGGGGAGCTGTTTTTT.

The chain is built from TRBV5-1 and TRBJ1-2; D is perhaps TRBD1 (5 bases). V was trimmed by 2 bases and J by 4 bases, leaving 12 bases between them. CDR1 and CDR2 (germline): SGHRS, YFSETQ. The CDR3 has 14 residues. The CDR3 sequence: CASSFSGTGYGYTF. In DNA, the CDR3 is TGCGCCAGCAGCTTCAGTGGGACGGGCTATGGCTACACCTTC.

This chain joins TRBV5-1 and TRBJ1-2; D is undetermined. CDR1 and CDR2 (germline): SGHRS, YFSETQ. Deletions cut 5 bases from V and 5 bases from J, with 13 bases between. The CDR3 consists of 13 residues. CDR3 nucleotides: TGCGCCAGCAGTTCACTTGGTGGATATGGCTACACCTTC. Translation gives CASSSLGGYGYTF.

This chain uses TRBV5-1 with TRBJ1-2; D possibly corresponds to TRBD1 (5 bases). With 4 bases removed from V and 5 bases from J, the gap between germline ends came to 18 bases. CDR1 and CDR2 (germline): SGHRS, YFSETQ. The CDR3 consists of 15 residues. The CDR3 protein is CASSPGTRQGYGYTF. The DNA for the CDR3 is TGCGCCAGCAGCCCCGGGACGAGGCAAGGTTATGGCTACACCTTC. The full variable domain, with the rest looked up from reference TRBV5-1 and TRBJ1-2, is KAGVTQTPRYLIKTRGQQVTLSCSPISGHRSVSWYQQTPGQGLQFLFEYFSETQRNKGNFPGRFSGRQFSNSRSEMNVSTLELGDSALYLCASSPGTRQGYGYTFGSGTRLTVV.

Only a few counts were recorded for this clone. This rearrangement joins TRBV30 to TRBJ1-1; 9 bases align to TRBD1. Germline V CDR1 and CDR2: GTSNPN, SVGIG (reference sequence). V dropped 3 bases and J dropped 4; count of bases not matched to a gene: 3. This CDR3 region has 13 residues. CDR3 sequence reads: CAWRGQGSTEAFF. The CDR3 nucleotides read TGTGCCTGGAGGGGACAGGGTTCCACTGAAGCTTTCTTT.

V usage is TRBV29-1 and J usage is TRBJ1-2, with D possibly matching TRBD1 (6 bases). CDR3 size: 15 residues. V was cut by 7 bases and J by 8 bases, with 26 bases left in between. The germline V gene encodes CDR1 SQVTM and CDR2 ANQGSEA. CDR3 DNA: TGCAGCGCCGATCGGCTTAGGGGGAGTGAAAGAGGCTACACCTTC. Amino acid sequence: CSADRLRGSERGYTF.

This clone was observed once. DNA for the CDR3: TGCGCCAGCAGCCCGGTGGCGAACACTGAAGCTTTCTTT. Its protein product is CASSPVANTEAFF. The chain links TRBV5-1 to TRBJ1-1; D is uncertain. There are 13 residues in the CDR3. Trimming shortened V by 4 bases and J by 1 base, and 8 bases separated the two germline ends. Germline CDR1 and CDR2: SGHRS and YFSETQ.

The V and J genes are TRBV10-1 and TRBJ1-2, with 8 positions matching TRBD1. The CDR3 runs to 14 residues. CDR1 and CDR2 from the germline V gene are WNHNN and SYGVQD (reference sequence). J was trimmed by 10 bases and V by 4 bases; bases with no gene match: 11. CDR3 nucleotides: TGCGCCAGCAGTGCCCGGGACAGGTGTCGACACTACACCTTC. It encodes CASSARDRCRHYTF.

The chain joins TRBV27 to TRBJ2-5; D ambiguous. CDR1 is MNHEY and CDR2 is SMNVEV in the germline V gene (reference sequence). CDR3 length equals 16 residues. V lost 0 bases to trimming and J lost 2 bases, with 13 bases between them. CDR3 sequence reads: CASSLSVVRLQETQYF. CDR3 sequence (DNA): TGTGCCAGCAGTTTATCGGTAGTGAGGCTTCAAGAGACCCAGTACTTC.